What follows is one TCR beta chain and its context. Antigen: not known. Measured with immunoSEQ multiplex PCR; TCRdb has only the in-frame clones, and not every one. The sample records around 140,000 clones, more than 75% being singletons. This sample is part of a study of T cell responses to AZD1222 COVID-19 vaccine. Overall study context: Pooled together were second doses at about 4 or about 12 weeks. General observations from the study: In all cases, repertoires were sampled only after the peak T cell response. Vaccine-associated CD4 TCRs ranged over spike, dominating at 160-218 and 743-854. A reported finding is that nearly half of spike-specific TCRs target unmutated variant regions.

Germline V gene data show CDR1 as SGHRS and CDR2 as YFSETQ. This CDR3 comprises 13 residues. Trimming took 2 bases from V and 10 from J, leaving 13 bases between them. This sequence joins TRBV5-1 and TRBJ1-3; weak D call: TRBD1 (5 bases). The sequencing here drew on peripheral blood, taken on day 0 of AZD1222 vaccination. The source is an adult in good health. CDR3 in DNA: TGCGCCAGCAGCTTTTCGGGACTGTCTACCATATATTTT. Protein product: CASSFSGLSTIYF.